The T cell receptor beta chain described here comes from a study of shared clonotypes between healthy human individuals. The V segment lost 4 bases and the J segment 1 base; nucleotides outside the gene matches: 7. Germline V CDR1 and CDR2: SGHRS, YFSETQ. The CDR3 extends over 17 amino acids. This clone was detected only once. The naive CD8 subset, CD45RO-negative cells positively selected for CCR7, excluded terminally differentiated effector memory CD45RA+ cells. The method was immunoSEQ multiplex PCR; TCRdb's version includes in-frame clones alone and lacks a portion of them. The data hold over 2,000,000 clones, with over 85% observed a single time.

The receptor comes from a man aged 18 to 30 in good health. Some clones in this sample may be carry-over from other donors' samples. The V gene is TRBV5-1, the J gene TRBJ2-1; TRBD2 agrees at 11 bases. The sequenced sample was naive CD8+ T cells from PBMCs. The CDR3 loop is CASSPYRTSGSYNEQFF. The CDR3, as DNA: TGCGCCAGCAGCCCTTACAGGACTAGCGGGTCCTACAATGAGCAGTTCTTC.